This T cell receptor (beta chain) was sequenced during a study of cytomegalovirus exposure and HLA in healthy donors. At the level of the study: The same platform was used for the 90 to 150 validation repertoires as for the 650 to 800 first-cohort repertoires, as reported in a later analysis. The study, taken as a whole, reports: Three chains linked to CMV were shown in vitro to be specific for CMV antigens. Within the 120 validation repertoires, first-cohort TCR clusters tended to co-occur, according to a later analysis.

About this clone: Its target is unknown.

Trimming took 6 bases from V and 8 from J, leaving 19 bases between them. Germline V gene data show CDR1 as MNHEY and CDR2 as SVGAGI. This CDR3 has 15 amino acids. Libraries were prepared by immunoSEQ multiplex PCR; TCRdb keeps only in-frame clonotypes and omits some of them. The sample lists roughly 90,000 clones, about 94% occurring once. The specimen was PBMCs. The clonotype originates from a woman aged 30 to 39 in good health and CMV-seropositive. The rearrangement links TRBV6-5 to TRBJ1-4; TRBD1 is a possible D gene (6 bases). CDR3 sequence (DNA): TGTGCCAGCAGACCGTCAGGGGCGGTTAAGGAAAAACTGTTTTTT. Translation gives CASRPSGAVKEKLFF.